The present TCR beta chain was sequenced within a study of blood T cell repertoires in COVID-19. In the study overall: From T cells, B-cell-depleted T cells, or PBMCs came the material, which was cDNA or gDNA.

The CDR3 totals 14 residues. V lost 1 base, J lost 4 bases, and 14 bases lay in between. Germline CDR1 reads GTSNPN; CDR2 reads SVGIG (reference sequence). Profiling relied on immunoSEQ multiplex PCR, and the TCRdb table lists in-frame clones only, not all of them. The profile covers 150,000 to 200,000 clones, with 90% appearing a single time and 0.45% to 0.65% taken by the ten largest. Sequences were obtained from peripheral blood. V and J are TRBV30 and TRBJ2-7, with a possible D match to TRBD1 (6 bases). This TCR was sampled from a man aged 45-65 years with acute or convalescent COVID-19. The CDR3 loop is CAWSEGTGWYEQYF. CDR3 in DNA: TGTGCCTGGAGTGAGGGCACAGGGTGGTACGAGCAGTACTTC.